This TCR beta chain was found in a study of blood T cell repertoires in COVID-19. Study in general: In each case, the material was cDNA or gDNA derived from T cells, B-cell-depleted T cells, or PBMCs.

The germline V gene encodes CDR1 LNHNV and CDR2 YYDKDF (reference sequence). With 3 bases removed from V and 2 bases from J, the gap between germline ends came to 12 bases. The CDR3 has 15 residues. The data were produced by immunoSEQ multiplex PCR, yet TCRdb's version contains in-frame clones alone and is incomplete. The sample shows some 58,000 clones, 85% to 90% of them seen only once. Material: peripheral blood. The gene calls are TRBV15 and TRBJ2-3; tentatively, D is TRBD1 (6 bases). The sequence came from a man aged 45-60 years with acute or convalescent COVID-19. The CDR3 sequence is CATSSRTASTDTQYF. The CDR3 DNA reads TGTGCCACCAGCAGCCGGACAGCCTCCACAGATACGCAGTATTTT.